The clone carrying this TCR beta chain appeared a few times. As yet, its antigen is unknown. The sample comes from a study of beta chain features in type 1 diabetes. Study-wide context: Patient and healthy donor groups were alike in age, gender and cell yields. Findings and limits, study-wide: In all four CD4+ subsets, TCRB CDR3 length was significantly, moderately reduced in type 1 diabetes.

Expressed TCRB transcripts were sequenced, since all the RNA that had been isolated was reverse transcribed. Clones were sequenced by immunoSEQ multiplex PCR, and TCRdb holds only the in-frame ones, with some missing. The data hold almost 350,000 clones, with about a tenth observed a single time. CDR1 and CDR2 (germline): SGHDN, FVKESK. Trimming removed 2 bases at V and 7 bases at J, with 21 bases between. The CDR3 extends over 16 amino acids. The rearrangement uses TRBV14 and TRBJ2-7; perhaps D is TRBD1 or TRBD2 (5 bases each). The sequencing input was central memory CD4+ T cells from blood. The TCR was taken from a man between 25 and 39 years old with type 1 diabetes. The CDR3 loop reads CASSQSWVSGTSEQYF. CDR3 nucleotides: TGTGCCAGCAGCCAATCCTGGGTCTCGGGGACGTCTGAGCAGTACTTC.